The next 13 T cell receptor beta chains were all read from a single sample in a study of CD4 T cells in relation to SARS-CoV-2 and coronaviruses. Some clones are missing from TCRdb's copy, which holds only in-frame ones; the method was immunoSEQ multiplex PCR. The sample lists 15,000 to 20,000 clones, approximately 78% occurring once. Their antigens remain unidentified. The unexposed donors gave CD4+ T cells in about 2011-2019, prior to COVID-19. After more than eight days of culture, CD4+ T cells were isolated. The sequencing input was CD4+ T cells from PBMCs, cultured in vitro. These receptors were obtained from a human donor in good health.

The chain employs TRBV11-2 and TRBJ2-3; 9 bases align to TRBD2. Germline values: CDR1 SGHAT, CDR2 FQNNGV. This CDR3 has 16 residues. J lost 6 bases, V lost 0 bases, and 7 bases had no gene match. CDR3 nucleotide sequence: TGTGCCAGCAGCTTAGATGGGCTAGCGGGATCGGATACGCAGTATTTT. This translates into CASSLDGLAGSDTQYF.

This chain joins TRBV7-9 and TRBJ1-4, with D perhaps matching TRBD1 (5 bases). Germline-derived CDR1 and CDR2 are SEHNR and FQNEAQ (reference sequence). V was clipped by 2 bases and J by 8 bases, with 12 bases between them. The CDR3 sequence is 14 residues long. The CDR3 sequence is CASSLSQGSEKLFF. The CDR3 DNA follows: TGTGCCAGCAGCTTAAGCCAGGGATCCGAAAAACTGTTTTTT. Complete variable domain (other parts from reference TRBV7-9 and TRBJ1-4): DTGVSQNPRHKITKRGQNVTFRCDPISEHNRLYWYRQTLGQGPEFLTYFQNEAQLEKSRLLSDRFSAERPKGSFSTLEIQRTEQGDSAMYLCASSLSQGSEKLFFGSGTQLSVL.

The chain joins TRBV7-9 to TRBJ2-7; 8 bases match TRBD1. The V segment lost 5 bases and the J segment 3 bases; nucleotides outside the gene matches: 18. The germline V gene has CDR1 SEHNR and CDR2 FQNEAQ (reference sequence). The CDR3 consists of 18 residues. CDR3 sequence (DNA): TGTGCCAGCAGCGGACCACTTACAACGGGACAGGATATCTACGAGCAGTACTTC. This encodes CASSGPLTTGQDIYEQYF.

This rearrangement joins TRBV6-5 to TRBJ1-5; perhaps TRBD1 as D (6 bases). This CDR3 contains 13 residues. V was cut by 6 bases and J by 6 bases, with 12 bases left in between. Germline V lookup: CDR1 MNHEY, CDR2 SVGAGI. CDR3 region: CASSNREVQPQHF. The CDR3 nucleotides read TGTGCCAGCAGCAACAGGGAGGTTCAGCCCCAGCATTTT.

This chain links TRBV11-3 with TRBJ2-4; the D gene could be TRBD1 or TRBD2 (5 bases each). Looked up from germline, CDR1 is SGHNT and CDR2 is YENEEA. This CDR3 is built from 15 residues. The V gene lost 5 bases and the J gene lost 5 bases, with 16 bases spanning the gap. Written as DNA, the CDR3 is TGTGCCAGCAGCCCCCGTGGGACGGAGGAAAACATTCAGTACTTC. Translation: CASSPRGTEENIQYF.

The rearrangement links TRBV28 to TRBJ1-1; 7 bases fit TRBD1. The germline V gene has CDR1 MDHEN and CDR2 SYDVKM. The CDR3 contains 15 residues. With V trimmed by 0 bases and J by 5 bases, 6 bases remained unmatched. In DNA, the CDR3 is TGTGCCAGCAGTTTATGGGCAGGGGGATATACTGAAGCTTTCTTT. Translating it yields CASSLWAGGYTEAFF.

V and J are TRBV6-5 and TRBJ2-2; 10 positions match TRBD1. The CDR3 is 15 amino acids. Germline loops: CDR1 MNHEY, CDR2 SVGAGI. After removal of 5 bases from V and 3 bases from J, the junction contained 3 bases not matched to a gene. As DNA, the CDR3 is TGTGCCAGCAGTCCTGGGACAGGGGACACCGGGGAGCTGTTTTTT. Its protein product is CASSPGTGDTGELFF.

The chain carries TRBV2 and TRBJ2-2; no firm D call. The V end lost 6 bases, the J end lost 2 bases, and 7 bases lay between the germline ends. The CDR3 is 13 residues long. CDR1 and CDR2 from the germline V gene are SNHLY and FYNNEI. The CDR3 here is CASRTINTGELFF. The CDR3 DNA reads as TGTGCCAGCAGGACCATAAACACCGGGGAGCTGTTTTTT.

This chain joins TRBV9 and TRBJ2-7, with 7 bases fitting TRBD2. CDR1 SGDLS and CDR2 YYNGEE come from the germline V gene. V shed 0 bases, J shed 7 bases, and the junction held 13 bases outside the gene matches. There are 16 residues in the CDR3. DNA of the CDR3: TGTGCCAGCAGCGTAGTGGGGACCCCGGGAGCGGGGGAGCAGTACTTC. As protein: CASSVVGTPGAGEQYF. Based on the CDR3 plus reference TRBV9 and TRBJ2-7, the full variable domain is DSGVTQTPKHLITATGQRVTLRCSPRSGDLSVYWYQQSLDQGLQFLIQYYNGEERAKGNILERFSAQQFPDLHSELNLSSLELGDSALYFCASSVVGTPGAGEQYFGPGTRLTVT.

V usage is TRBV28 and J usage is TRBJ1-1, with unresolved D. Per the germline V gene, CDR1 is MDHEN and CDR2 is SYDVKM. The CDR3 loop spans 14 amino acids. With 5 bases removed from V and 0 bases from J, the gap between germline ends came to 10 bases. The CDR3 protein is CASSMTQMNTEAFF. The CDR3 DNA is TGTGCCAGCAGTATGACACAAATGAACACTGAAGCTTTCTTT.

This rearrangement joins TRBV7-9 to TRBJ1-3; D not resolved. The germline V gene has CDR1 SEHNR and CDR2 FQNEAQ (reference sequence). Trimming pared 1 base from V and 2 bases from J, leaving 6 bases between. The CDR3 sequence is 14 residues long. In DNA form, the CDR3 reads TGTGCCAGCAGCTTAGGGCTAACTGGAAACACCATATATTTT. Encoded protein: CASSLGLTGNTIYF. The full variable domain, rest sourced from reference TRBV7-9 and TRBJ1-3, is DTGVSQNPRHKITKRGQNVTFRCDPISEHNRLYWYRQTLGQGPEFLTYFQNEAQLEKSRLLSDRFSAERPKGSFSTLEIQRTEQGDSAMYLCASSLGLTGNTIYFGEGSWLTVV.

CDR3 region: CASSEATGQAYEQYF. The CDR3 DNA reads TGTGCCAGCAGTGAAGCGACAGGGCAAGCTTACGAGCAGTACTTC. The chain has TRBV2 and TRBJ2-7; 7 bases are a match to TRBD1. The germline V gene encodes CDR1 SNHLY and CDR2 FYNNEI. Trimming cost V 0 bases and J 4 bases; bases outside gene matches: 6. The CDR3 is made up of 15 amino acids.

This clone was recorded only once. This chain uses TRBV6-5 with TRBJ2-5, with D maybe TRBD1 (6 bases). Trimming stripped 8 bases from V and 3 bases from J, with 13 bases between. The CDR3 is 13 amino acids. Germline V gene data show CDR1 as MNHEY and CDR2 as SVGAGI. The chain's CDR3 is CASVRTAKETQYF. The CDR3 coding sequence is TGTGCCAGCGTCCGGACAGCAAAAGAGACCCAGTACTTC.